The sequence of this TCR beta chain was determined in a study of T-cell reconstitution after alpha-beta-depleted transplantation in children. Study conclusions and caveats: Expanded graft clones numbering several hundred reportedly gave rise to alpha-beta T cells about two months after transplant.

This clonotype showed up many times. Its antigen is not known. For TCRbeta, the library was prepared with unique molecular identifiers. TCRdb passed the PCR reads through MiXCR, listing each CDR3 protein once. Seen here are over 85,000 distinct CDR3 sequences, roughly 6% observed once, and the top ten hold 5.5% to 7%. The specimen comprised PBMCs, mostly from graft donor cells, sampled 60 days after TCRalphabeta/CD19-depleted stem cell transplant. The source of this sequence is a female patient aged 2 to 10 who had a stem cell transplant for Fanconi anemia, so the T cells may come from the graft donor.

The CDR3 DNA reads TGCAGTGCTAGAACCGGGACAGCCGGCTATGGCTACACCTTC. It yields the protein CSARTGTAGYGYTF. The genes are TRBV20-1 and TRBJ1-2; 7 bases are shared with TRBD1. Germline V gives CDR1 DFQATT, CDR2 SNEGSKA (reference sequence). Losses at the gene ends were 2 bases for V and 4 bases for J; bases not matched to a gene: 7. CDR3 length equals 14 residues.